Below, 31 T cell receptor beta chains from the same sample are listed, as sequenced in a study of CD8 T cells in ankylosing spondylitis. TCRdb ran MiXCR on the 5' RACE reads and lists one entry per CDR3 protein. The data show fewer than 400,000 distinct CDR3 sequences, roughly 14% seen once. Sequencing was carried out using blood, either unsorted or a sorted T cell fraction (not recorded which). These receptors came from a male donor with ankylosing spondylitis or in good health (not recorded which).

This clonotype was counted a few times. J is TRBJ2-1 and V is TRBV12-3 or TRBV12-4, with 7 bases that match TRBD1. V dropped 5 bases and J dropped 6; count of bases not matched to a gene: 7. The CDR3 runs 14 residues. The CDR3 region has the DNA TGTGCCAGCAGTCCCGACAGGGCCCTCAATGAGCAGTTCTTC. Residues: CASSPDRALNEQFF.

This clonotype has at least ten counts. This chain connects TRBV5-1 to TRBJ1-2; D not resolved. Germline-derived CDR1 and CDR2 are SGHRS and YFSETQ. This CDR3 is built from 12 residues. V lost 4 bases and J 4 bases, leaving 8 bases between the germline ends. The CDR3 reads CASSDASYGYTF. The CDR3 nucleotides are TGCGCCAGCAGCGACGCCTCCTATGGCTACACCTTC.

Ten or more counts support this clonotype. This chain uses TRBV20-1 with TRBJ2-1, with 12 bases that match TRBD2. Trimming at V came to 1 base and at J to 0 bases, leaving 10 bases not matched to a gene. This CDR3 is built from 19 residues. The germline V gene has CDR1 DFQATT and CDR2 SNEGSKA (reference sequence). As DNA, the CDR3 is TGCAGTGCTAGAGGACTAGCGGGAGCTAAGTGGAGCTCCTACAATGAGCAGTTCTTC. Amino acids: CSARGLAGAKWSSYNEQFF.

The rearrangement links TRBV27 to TRBJ1-1; D is unclear. Germline CDR1 reads MNHEY; CDR2 reads SMNVEV (reference sequence). The CDR3 length is 14 residues. V lost 0 bases and J lost 10, with 15 bases in between. This CDR3 is CASSLSRGVKGAFF. CDR3 DNA: TGTGCCAGCAGTTTATCTCGAGGCGTAAAAGGAGCTTTCTTT.

In this sample, this clonotype turned up a few times. CDR3 in amino acids: CASSQGGSGAEAFF. CDR3 coding DNA: TGTGCCAGCAGCCAAGGAGGGTCGGGCGCTGAAGCTTTCTTT. The genes are TRBV4-2 and TRBJ1-1; the D is unclear. The CDR3 contains 14 residues. V was cut by 1 base and J by 6 bases, with 12 bases left in between. Germline values: CDR1 LGHNA, CDR2 YNFKEQ.

This clonotype was observed a handful of times. The V gene is TRBV5-1, the J gene TRBJ2-7; TRBD1 aligns across 10 bases. Germline lookup yields CDR1 SGHRS and CDR2 YFSETQ. The CDR3 sequence is 15 residues long. V was clipped by 0 bases and J by 5 bases; unmatched bases: 5. This CDR3 is CASSLGGTGVNEQYF. The DNA of the CDR3 is TGCGCCAGCAGCTTGGGTGGGACAGGGGTTAACGAGCAGTACTTC.

This clonotype was seen more than once but under ten times. In nucleotides, the CDR3 is TGTGCCAGCAGACCTAGGACAGGGCTCATTGGCTATGGCTACACCTTC. This sequence encodes CASRPRTGLIGYGYTF. This chain uses TRBV12-3 or TRBV12-4 with TRBJ1-2; 8 nucleotides align to TRBD1. The ends lost 6 bases at V and 4 bases at J; junction bases unmatched: 13. The CDR3 consists of 16 residues.

This clonotype has a handful of counts. The chain employs TRBV3-1 and TRBJ2-7; D remains unclear. With 3 bases removed from V and 6 bases from J, the gap between germline ends came to 15 bases. The V gene's germline CDR1 is LGHDT and CDR2 YNNKEL (reference sequence). The length of the CDR3 is 14 residues. The CDR3 nucleotides are TGTGCCAGCAGCCATCTGCCTTCCATCCGCGAGCAGTACTTC. Encoded protein: CASSHLPSIREQYF.

As concerns this clonotype: This clone may be a read error of a much larger clone one base away. The genes are TRBV11-3 and TRBJ2-3; D unresolved. V was trimmed by 1 base and J by 2 bases, leaving 4 bases between them. The length of the CDR3 is 13 residues. Germline-derived CDR1 and CDR2 are SGHNT and YENEEA. The CDR3 protein is CASSLVPTDTQYF. CDR3 sequence (DNA): TGTGCCAGCAGCTTAGTACCCACAGATACGCAGTATTTT.

V usage is TRBV20-1 and J usage is TRBJ2-7; D gene unclear. CDR3 size: 13 residues. V was clipped by 0 bases and J by 6 bases, with 12 bases between them. Germline-derived CDR1 and CDR2 are DFQATT and SNEGSKA (reference sequence). The CDR3 coding sequence is TGCAGTGCTAGAGATGGTAGAAGAACCGAGCAGTACTTC. Its translation is CSARDGRRTEQYF.

This clonotype was counted a few times. The chain combines TRBV7-9 with TRBJ2-7; unclear D gene. This CDR3 has 13 amino acids. The germline CDR1 and CDR2 sequences are SEHNR and FQNEAQ (reference sequence). V dropped 6 bases and J dropped 1 base, with 10 bases sitting between them. CDR3 DNA sequence: TGTGCCAGCAGTTCCCCCCGGTCCTACGAGCAGTACTTC. Its protein is CASSSPRSYEQYF.

This clonotype was seen ten or more times. The V gene is TRBV20-1, the J gene TRBJ2-7; the D is unclear. With 1 base removed from V and 2 bases from J, the gap between germline ends came to 12 bases. The length of the CDR3 is 14 residues. Germline V CDR1 and CDR2: DFQATT, SNEGSKA (reference sequence). In DNA, the CDR3 is TGCAGTGCTAGAGGAGAAGCGTTTCCCTACGAGCAGTACTTC. Its protein product is CSARGEAFPYEQYF.

This clonotype was seen a handful of times. The rearrangement uses TRBV2 and TRBJ2-5, with D tentatively TRBD1 (6 bases). In germline, CDR1 is SNHLY, CDR2 FYNNEI. The germline V and J ends were trimmed by 7 bases and 4 bases, with 13 bases remaining between them. The CDR3 sequence is 13 residues long. CDR3 protein: CASNAGAIETQYF. CDR3 in DNA: TGTGCCAGCAATGCAGGGGCGATAGAGACCCAGTACTTC.

The V call is TRBV27, the J call TRBJ1-2; D perhaps matches TRBD1 (5 bases). Trimming pared 3 bases from V and 5 bases from J, leaving 28 bases between. CDR1 MNHEY and CDR2 SMNVEV come from the germline V gene (reference sequence). The CDR3 is 19 amino acids. This CDR3 is CASSFRVGRGMSKWYGYTF. The CDR3, as DNA: TGTGCCAGCAGTTTTCGGGTTGGTCGGGGGATGTCTAAATGGTATGGCTACACCTTC.

A few counts support this clonotype. The rearrangement links TRBV11-2 to TRBJ2-1; no clear D. This CDR3 is 13 amino acids long. V was trimmed by 3 bases and J by 4 bases, leaving 7 bases between them. Per germline, CDR1 SGHAT and CDR2 FQNNGV. CDR3 in DNA: TGTGCCAGCAGCTTCGGGTTTTACAATGAGCAGTTCTTC. Amino acid sequence: CASSFGFYNEQFF.

This clonotype appeared a few times. The CDR3 DNA reads TGCAGTGCTAGAGATTGGGCTAGCGAAAGAGAGCAGTTCTTC. Its translation is CSARDWASEREQFF. V is TRBV20-1 and J is TRBJ2-1, with D perhaps TRBD2 (6 bases). Germline CDR1 reads DFQATT; CDR2 reads SNEGSKA (reference sequence). Deletions cut 0 bases from V and 10 bases from J, with 16 bases between. CDR3 length: 14 residues.

This clonotype was observed many times. The gene calls are TRBV4-1 and TRBJ2-3; D is unresolved. Germline CDR1 reads MGHRA; CDR2 reads YSYEKL. This CDR3 comprises 14 residues. V gave up 2 bases and J gave up 2 bases, with 8 bases separating them. The CDR3 reads CASSQPGVTDTQYF. As DNA, the CDR3 is TGCGCCAGCAGCCAACCGGGCGTCACAGATACGCAGTATTTT.

By share, this clonotype counts as medium-sized. The chain links TRBV5-1 to TRBJ1-4; D may be TRBD1 (6 bases). Germline V gives CDR1 SGHRS, CDR2 YFSETQ. The CDR3 extends over 13 amino acids. The V gene lost 2 bases and the J gene lost 8 bases, with 10 bases spanning the gap. This CDR3 is CASSFIGQEKLFF. Here the CDR3 DNA reads TGCGCCAGCAGCTTCATTGGACAGGAAAAACTGTTTTTT.

The chain carries TRBV6-1 and TRBJ2-1, with 10 bases that match TRBD2. Germline V gene data show CDR1 as MNHNS and CDR2 as SASEGT. The CDR3 is made up of 19 amino acids. The V and J ends lost 6 bases and 8 bases, in that order; junction bases with no gene match: 22. The CDR3 bases are TGTGCCAGCAGGCCGCGGACAGGGAGGGCTAGCGGGAGAGTAGATGAGCAGTTCTTC. Its protein product is CASRPRTGRASGRVDEQFF.

V and J are TRBV4-2 and TRBJ1-5; no reliable D call. V gave up 11 bases and J gave up 2 bases, with 22 bases separating them. This CDR3 has 16 amino acids. Germline lookup yields CDR1 LGHNA and CDR2 YNFKEQ. The CDR3: CAAGAAGYSGNQPQHF. CDR3 DNA sequence: TGTGCCGCCGGAGCAGCGGGGTATTCGGGCAATCAGCCCCAGCATTTT.

The chain couples TRBV29-1 to TRBJ1-4; the match to TRBD1 covers 8 bases. Germline trimming cut 5 bases from V and 4 bases from J; bases unmatched to any gene: 9. This CDR3 region has 15 residues. CDR1 is SQVTM, CDR2 ANQGSEA, per germline. The CDR3: CSVSRQGTYNEKLFF. CDR3 DNA sequence: TGCAGCGTTTCTAGACAGGGGACCTATAATGAAAAACTGTTTTTT.

The V call is TRBV6-2 or TRBV6-3, the J call TRBJ2-5, with D perhaps matching TRBD1 (5 bases). The V gene's germline CDR1 is MNHEY and CDR2 SVGEGT. This CDR3 comprises 14 residues. V was cut by 6 bases and J by 2 bases, with 13 bases left in between. Here the CDR3 DNA reads TGTGCCAGCAGGCCACGGACACTTCAAGAGACCCAGTACTTC. This translates into CASRPRTLQETQYF.

The chain recombines TRBV29-1 with TRBJ2-1, with unresolved D. Trimming pared 7 bases from V and 0 bases from J, leaving 13 bases between. Germline assignment: CDR1 SQVTM and CDR2 ANQGSEA. The CDR3 sequence is 14 residues long. The CDR3 region is CSARRSSSYNEQFF. CDR3 in DNA: TGCAGCGCACGTAGGAGTAGCTCCTACAATGAGCAGTTCTTC.

The chain combines TRBV7-2 with TRBJ2-5, with 8 nucleotides matching TRBD2. Germline-derived CDR1 and CDR2 are SGHTA and FQGNSA. After removal of 1 base from V and 5 bases from J, the junction contained 9 bases not matched to a gene. The CDR3 covers 16 residues. This CDR3 reads CASSLVYSRGAETQYF. Written as DNA, the CDR3 is TGTGCCAGCAGCTTAGTGTATTCGCGGGGGGCCGAGACCCAGTACTTC.

In nucleotides, the CDR3 is TGTGCCATCAGTCCTCCCGGGACAGGGGATGGCTACACCTTC. It encodes CAISPPGTGDGYTF. The gene calls are TRBV10-3 and TRBJ1-2; 10 nucleotides agree with TRBD1. CDR3 length: 14 residues. Looked up from germline, CDR1 is ENHRY and CDR2 is SYGVKD. V shed 5 bases, J shed 6 bases, and the junction held 6 bases outside the gene matches.

CDR3 amino acids: CASSYILGRDRELFF. The CDR3 DNA reads as TGTGCCAGCAGTTACATCCTCGGGAGAGATAGGGAGCTGTTTTTT. The rearrangement links TRBV12-3 or TRBV12-4 to TRBJ2-2; tentative D call: TRBD2 (6 bases). The ends were cut back, 4 bases at V and 9 bases at J, with 18 bases in the middle. This CDR3 is 15 amino acids long.

This clonotype was counted a few times. V gene TRBV4-1 combines with J gene TRBJ2-1; 13 bases are shared with TRBD2. V lost 0 bases to trimming and J lost 10 bases; unmatched junction nucleotides: 6. The CDR3 totals 16 residues. The germline CDR1 and CDR2 sequences are MGHRA and YSYEKL. The CDR3 coding sequence is TGCGCCAGCAGCCAAGATCGAGGACTAGCGGGAGACGAGCAGTTCTTC. It specifies CASSQDRGLAGDEQFF.

The gene calls are TRBV19 and TRBJ2-2, with 9 bases matching TRBD1. This CDR3 has 15 amino acids. V trimming: 2 bases; J trimming: 6 bases; junction bases outside the gene matches: 4. Germline loops: CDR1 LNHDA, CDR2 SQIVND (reference sequence). CDR3 amino acids: CASSILQGASGELFF. The CDR3 nucleotides are TGTGCCAGTAGTATATTACAGGGGGCGTCCGGGGAGCTGTTTTTT.

The chain carries TRBV29-1 and TRBJ1-2; 10 bases map to TRBD1. Trimming removed 5 bases from V and 3 bases from J; junction bases left unmatched: 6. The CDR3 is made up of 14 amino acids. CDR1 and CDR2 from the germline V gene are SQVTM and ANQGSEA. The DNA of the CDR3 is TGCAGCGTTAAGCGACAGGGGGCTTACTATGGCTACACCTTC. This gives the protein CSVKRQGAYYGYTF.

This clonotype was detected ten times or more. The genes are TRBV10-3 and TRBJ2-2; unclear D gene. The CDR3 runs 12 residues. Trimming stripped 0 bases from V and 7 bases from J, with 3 bases between. Germline V gene lookup returns CDR1 ENHRY and CDR2 SYGVKD. In DNA form, the CDR3 reads TGTGCCATCAGTGAGTCGGTCGGGGAGCTGTTTTTT. It translates to CAISESVGELFF.

The sample holds a few counts of this clonotype. The V call is TRBV10-3, the J call TRBJ2-5; D remains unclear. CDR1 is ENHRY and CDR2 is SYGVKD in the germline V gene. Trimming cost V 6 bases and J 5 bases, with 10 bases left between them. CDR3 length equals 12 residues. Here the CDR3 reads CAISPSSETQYF. CDR3 coding DNA: TGTGCCATCAGCCCTAGTTCGGAGACCCAGTACTTC.